This TCR beta chain was observed in a study of blood T cell repertoires in COVID-19. About the study: Sample material is recorded as cDNA or gDNA derived from T cells, B-cell-depleted T cells, or PBMCs.

Symptom resolution, clearance, or two negative PCRs marked donors in Cohort 3 as recovered. V lost 4 bases, J lost 4 bases, and 10 bases lay in between. The length of the CDR3 is 13 residues. The germline V gene has CDR1 SNHLY and CDR2 FYNNEI. The method was immunoSEQ multiplex PCR; TCRdb's version includes in-frame clones alone and lacks a portion of them. This table has roughly 300,000 clones, roughly 90% appearing once. This rearrangement joins TRBV2 to TRBJ1-2; weak D call: TRBD1 (6 bases). The sample comprised PBMCs or T cells enriched from blood (not recorded which). The sequence derives from a woman between 25 and 40 years old who had recovered from COVID-19. The CDR3 nucleotides read TGTGCCAGCAGTGGGACAGCCAGCTATGGCTACACCTTC. This encodes CASSGTASYGYTF.